This T cell receptor beta chain came from a study of blood T cell repertoires in COVID-19. Original processing methods: Amplification of reference gene primers was used by the study to estimate nucleated cell counts. Using immunoSEQ multiplex PCR, the repertoire was profiled, and TCRdb retains in-frame clones only, with some absent. V and J calls and clone size are copied from that table; D and trimming were computed from the DNA. The top ten clones hold approximately 12% of a sample with 250,000 to 300,000 clones, about nine tenths of them seen once. CDR1 SQVTM and CDR2 ANQGSEA come from the germline V gene. V lost 4 bases and J lost 8, with 20 bases in between. The CDR3 is made up of 14 amino acids.

The clonotype comes from a woman aged 25 to 39 with COVID-19, enrolled during active disease. J is TRBJ1-2 and V is TRBV29-1; unclear D gene. Material: peripheral blood. The DNA for the CDR3 is TGCAGCGTTGTAACCGGGGAGGGTATTGTAGGCTACACCTTC. Translation gives CSVVTGEGIVGYTF.